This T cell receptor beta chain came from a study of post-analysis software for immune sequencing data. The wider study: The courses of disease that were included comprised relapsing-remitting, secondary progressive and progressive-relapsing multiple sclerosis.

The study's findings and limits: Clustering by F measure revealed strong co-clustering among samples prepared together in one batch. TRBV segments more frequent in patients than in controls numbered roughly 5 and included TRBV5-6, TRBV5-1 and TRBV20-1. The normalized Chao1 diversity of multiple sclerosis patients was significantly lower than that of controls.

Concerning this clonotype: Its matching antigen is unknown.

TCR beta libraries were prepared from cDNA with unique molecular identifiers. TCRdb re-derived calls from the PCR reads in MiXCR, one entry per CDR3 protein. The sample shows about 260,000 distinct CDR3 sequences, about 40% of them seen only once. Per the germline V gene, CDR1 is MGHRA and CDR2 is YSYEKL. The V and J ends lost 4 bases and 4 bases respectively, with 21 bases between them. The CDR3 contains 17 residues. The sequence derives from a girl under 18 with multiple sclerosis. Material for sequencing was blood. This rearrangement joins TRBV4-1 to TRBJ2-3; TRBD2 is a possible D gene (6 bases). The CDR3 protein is CASSRETSRSMPDTQYF. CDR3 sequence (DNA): TGCGCCAGCAGCCGGGAGACTAGTCGGTCGATGCCAGATACGCAGTATTTT.